These T cell receptor beta chains were read from a single sample in a study of blood T cell repertoires in COVID-19. Produced via immunoSEQ multiplex PCR; TCRdb's table is partial and in-frame only. The sample records just over 90,000 clones, 86% being singletons. Material for sequencing was peripheral blood. These receptors came from an elderly woman with acute or convalescent COVID-19. Both conserved end residues are part of each CDR3. The D gene is left open where the match is weak. Some rows mark clone size as missing; the rest say once, few, many or name a class of expanded clone.

TGTGCCACCAGTGATTTGCAACAAGAGACCCAGTACTTC CATSDLQQETQYF TRBJ2-5 TRBV24-1 - -
TGTGCCAGCGTTTCGGGGGACACCGGGGAGCTGTTTTTT CASVSGDTGELFF TRBJ2-2 TRBV7-9 - -
TGTGCCAGCAGTTACGTGGGGGCAAACACCGGGGAGCTGTTTTTT CASSYVGANTGELFF TRBJ2-2 TRBV6-5 few -
TGTGCCAGCAGCTTAGGACCTAGACAGGAGCAGTTCTTC CASSLGPRQEQFF TRBJ2-1 TRBV11-3 - -
TGTGCCACCCGGTTGGACAGCATGCGACGGGAAGCTTTCTTT CATRLDSMRREAFF TRBJ1-1 TRBV6-5 - -
TGTGCCAGCAGTTTAATCTTTAACTATGGCTACACCTTC CASSLIFNYGYTF TRBJ1-2 TRBV12-3/TRBV12-4 - -
TGTGCCAGTAGTATGAGACAAGAGACCCAGTACTTC CASSMRQETQYF TRBJ2-5 TRBV19 - -
TGTGCCAGCAGTTCTAACAATGAGCAGTTCTTC CASSSNNEQFF TRBJ2-1 TRBV2 - -
TGCAGCGCCGAGGCCAGGGGTGGAGGTGGCTACACCTTC CSAEARGGGGYTF TRBJ1-2 TRBV29-1 - -
TGTGCCAGCAGCTTAGGGCAGGGGCCGTGGGAAAAACTGTTTTTT CASSLGQGPWEKLFF TRBJ1-4 TRBV7-8 - -
TGTGCCAGCAGTGAAGCAGGCAGGGGGCGCCCCGGGGAGCTGTTTTTT CASSEAGRGRPGELFF TRBJ2-2 TRBV6-1 - TRBD1
TGTGCCAGCAGTTTGGTGCAGGGAAGGGCCGAGCAGTACTTC CASSLVQGRAEQYF TRBJ2-7 TRBV28 - -
TGTGCCAGCAGCGCGTCAAAAAACACTGAAGCTTTCTTT CASSASKNTEAFF TRBJ1-1 TRBV11-2 - -
TGTGCCAGCGAGCTAGCGGGGATGTTCTTC CASELAGMFF TRBJ2-1 TRBV6-5 few TRBD2
TGTGCCAGCAGCTTGGGCCTAGCGGGGGGGCCCTACAATGAGCAGTTCTTC CASSLGLAGGPYNEQFF TRBJ2-1 TRBV5-4 - TRBD2
TGTGCCAGCACCGATGGTAGGAACACTGAAGCTTTCTTT CASTDGRNTEAFF TRBJ1-1 TRBV5-4 once -
TGTGCCAGTAGTCTTCGACAGGGCGGCGGAGCTTTCTTT CASSLRQGGGAFF TRBJ1-1 TRBV19 - TRBD1
TGTGCCAGCAGCCTACTAGCGGGGGGGCTCACAGATACGCAGTATTTT CASSLLAGGLTDTQYF TRBJ2-3 TRBV3-1/TRBV3-2 - TRBD2
TGTGCCAGCAGTCACGGGGGGGCGAACACCGGGGAGCTGTTTTTT CASSHGGANTGELFF TRBJ2-2 TRBV11-3 - TRBD2
TGTGCCAGCAGTTACTTGGACACTTATAGCAATCAGCCCCAGCATTTT CASSYLDTYSNQPQHF TRBJ1-5 TRBV6-6 - -
TGCGCCAGCAGCCCCGATGGGGCGAGGATTTACGAGCAGTACTTC CASSPDGARIYEQYF TRBJ2-7 TRBV4-1 - -
TGTGCCAGCAGCTTCCGGGGGGGCTACAATGAGCAGTTCTTC CASSFRGGYNEQFF TRBJ2-1 TRBV11-2 - TRBD2
TGTGCCAGCAGCGCCTTTCTAGCGGGGGGGACCGGGGAGCTGTTTTTT CASSAFLAGGTGELFF TRBJ2-2 TRBV4-2 - TRBD2
TGTGCCAGCAGCTGGACTAGAACTGCGAACACCGGGGAGCTGTTTTTT CASSWTRTANTGELFF TRBJ2-2 TRBV5-6 - TRBD2
TGTGCCAGCAGCCCGCCGCGGGGGGGCCGCAATGAGCAGTTCTTC CASSPPRGGRNEQFF TRBJ2-1 TRBV2 - TRBD2
TGTGCCGTGACGCCGGGCAGGGAATCTGGAAACACCATATATTTT CAVTPGRESGNTIYF TRBJ1-3 TRBV10-3 - -
TGTGCCAGCAGCTTAGGGACTAGCGGGGGGGCTAGACGCGAGCAGTACTTC CASSLGTSGGARREQYF TRBJ2-7 TRBV5-4 - TRBD2
TGTGCCAGCTGCCCGGACAGGGGAATCTACGAGCAGTACTTC CASCPDRGIYEQYF TRBJ2-7 TRBV18 - TRBD1
TGCGCCAGCAGCTCAGAGGGATCAGCGGGGGGTAACACCGGGGAGCTGTTTTTT CASSSEGSAGGNTGELFF TRBJ2-2 TRBV5-1 - TRBD2
TGTGCCAGCAGTGAACGTGTTGGAAACACCATATATTTT CASSERVGNTIYF TRBJ1-3 TRBV25-1 - -
TGTGCCAGTAGTAAAGATAGCGGGGGCCCAAATGAGCAGTTCTTC CASSKDSGGPNEQFF TRBJ2-1 TRBV19 few TRBD2
TGTGCCAGCAGTTTATCTCTGACTCAGAGGACTCCCAGGGGGGAGCTGTTTTTT CASSLSLTQRTPRGELFF TRBJ2-2 TRBV27 - -
TGTGCCAGCAGCTTTGTACAGGTGAACACTGAAGCTTTCTTT CASSFVQVNTEAFF TRBJ1-1 TRBV5-5 - -
TGTGCCAGCAGCCAAGAACTTGCCCCCAAAGGCCGTACAGGGTGGGTCACTGAAGCTTTCTTT CASSQELAPKGRTGWVTEAFF TRBJ1-1 TRBV4-2 - -
TGTGCCAGCAGTGACAATAGCGGGGGGCGGTACGAGCAGTACTTC CASSDNSGGRYEQYF TRBJ2-7 TRBV6-1 - TRBD2
TGTGCCAGCTCACCTCCCAGGCAATCCTCCTACAATGAGCAGTTCTTC CASSPPRQSSYNEQFF TRBJ2-1 TRBV18 - -
TGTGCCAGCAGCTGGGGCGGGACGCCTGATACGCAGTATTTT CASSWGGTPDTQYF TRBJ2-3 TRBV28 - -
TGTGCCAGCAAAATCGACACGGGCAGCGGTCAGCCCCAGCATTTT CASKIDTGSGQPQHF TRBJ1-5 TRBV2 - -